This record concerns one T cell receptor (beta chain) sequence. This entry is derived from a study of shared T cell receptors in the human thymus. Trimming cost V 0 bases and J 5 bases, with 10 bases left between them. Germline V gives CDR1 SGHDN, CDR2 FVKESK. The CDR3 length is 14 residues. Measured with immunoSEQ multiplex PCR; TCRdb has only the in-frame clones, and not every one. Of 450,000 to 650,000 clones in the sample, about 84% are singletons; the top ten hold 0.013%. This sample was also put to use in a study of human thymus T cells. That source reports: It was from resections taken during corrective heart surgery that the thymus tissue came. V and J gene usage appeared biased in thymic and blood repertoires.

This TCR derives from a boy under three years old with a congenital heart defect. The sequenced sample consisted of thymocytes. The chain employs TRBV14 and TRBJ2-5, with D possibly matching TRBD1 (5 bases). In nucleotides, the CDR3 is TGTGCCAGCAGCCAAGATCCCAGGGATGAGACCCAGTACTTC. Translation: CASSQDPRDETQYF. Complete variable domain (other parts from reference TRBV14 and TRBJ2-5): EAGVTQFPSHSVIEKGQTVTLRCDPISGHDNLYWYRRVMGKEIKFLLHFVKESKQDESGMPNNRFLAERTGGTYSTLKVQPAELEDSGVYFCASSQDPRDETQYFGPGTRLLVL.